Each of the 5 T cell receptor beta chains below was sequenced from the same sample in a study of control samples from healthy donors and cancer patients. Some clones are missing from TCRdb's copy, which holds only in-frame ones; the method was immunoSEQ multiplex PCR. In the table there are 100,000 to 150,000 clones, 85% to 95% of which are singletons. Sequenced material: blood. These receptors were collected from a man aged 18 to 35 in good health.

This chain uses TRBV5-1 with TRBJ2-5, with a weak D call TRBD1 (6 bases). This CDR3 is 13 amino acids long. Between the trimmed V and J ends, which lost 4 bases and 2 bases, there was a span of 9 bases. The germline gives CDR1 SGHRS, CDR2 YFSETQ. The CDR3, as DNA: TGCGCCAGCAGCCAGACAGGTCAAGAGACCCAGTACTTC. Protein product: CASSQTGQETQYF. The full variable domain, in which reference TRBV5-1 and TRBJ2-5 provide the parts outside the CDR3, is KAGVTQTPRYLIKTRGQQVTLSCSPISGHRSVSWYQQTPGQGLQFLFEYFSETQRNKGNFPGRFSGRQFSNSRSEMNVSTLELGDSALYLCASSQTGQETQYFGPGTRLLVL.

The chain uses TRBV20-1 and TRBJ1-2; no clear D gene. The CDR3 loop spans 11 amino acids. The V gene lost 3 bases and the J gene lost 1 base, with 3 bases spanning the gap. Per the germline V gene, CDR1 is DFQATT and CDR2 is SNEGSKA (reference sequence). The CDR3 DNA reads as TGCAGTGCTAGGCATAACTATGGCTACACCTTC. Residues: CSARHNYGYTF.

This chain joins TRBV12-3 or TRBV12-4 and TRBJ1-2; D is uncertain. The CDR3 runs to 13 residues. Trimming removed 3 bases at V and 6 bases at J, with 11 bases between. CDR3 sequence (DNA): TGTGCCAGCAGTTTCGCCGTGATGGATGGCTACACCTTC. It specifies CASSFAVMDGYTF.

The genes are TRBV10-3 and TRBJ2-3; 7 bases agree with TRBD1. This CDR3 comprises 14 residues. Germline trimming cut 6 bases from V and 0 bases from J; bases unmatched to any gene: 3. The germline CDR1 and CDR2 sequences are ENHRY and SYGVKD. CDR3 loop: CAIRDRQSTDTQYF. Written as DNA, the CDR3 is TGTGCCATCAGGGACAGGCAAAGCACAGATACGCAGTATTTT.

Of note for this clone: No DNA is shown, since the ends of the CDR3 on it are uncertain; the CDR3 is the one TCRdb lists. The chain carries TRBV21-1 and TRBJ1-6. TRBV21-1 is reported as a pseudogene. The CDR3 is 21 residues long, counting both termini. The CDR3 protein is CARIASWGPGNVVSYNSPLHF.